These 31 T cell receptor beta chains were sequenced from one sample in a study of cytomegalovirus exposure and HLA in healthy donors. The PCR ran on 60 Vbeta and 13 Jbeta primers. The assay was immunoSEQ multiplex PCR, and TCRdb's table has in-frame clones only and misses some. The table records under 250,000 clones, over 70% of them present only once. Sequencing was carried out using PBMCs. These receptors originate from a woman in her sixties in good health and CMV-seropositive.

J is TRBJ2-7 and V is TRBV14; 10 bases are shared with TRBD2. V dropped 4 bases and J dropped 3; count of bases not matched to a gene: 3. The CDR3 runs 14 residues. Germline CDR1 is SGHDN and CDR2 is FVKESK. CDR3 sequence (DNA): TGTGCCAGCAGCCCACTAGCGGGAAACTACGAGCAGTACTTC. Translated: CASSPLAGNYEQYF.

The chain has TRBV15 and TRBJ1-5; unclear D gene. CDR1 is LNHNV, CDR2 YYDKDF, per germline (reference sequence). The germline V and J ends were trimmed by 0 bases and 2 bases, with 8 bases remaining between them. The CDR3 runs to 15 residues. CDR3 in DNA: TGTGCCACCAGCAGAGACGGGGTGGGCAATCAGCCCCAGCATTTT. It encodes CATSRDGVGNQPQHF.

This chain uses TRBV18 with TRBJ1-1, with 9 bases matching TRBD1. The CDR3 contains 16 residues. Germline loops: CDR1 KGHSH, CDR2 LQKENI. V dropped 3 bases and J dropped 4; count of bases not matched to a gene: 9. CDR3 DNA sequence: TGTGCCAGCTCACCTTCCGGGACAGGGCTCGGCACTGAAGCTTTCTTT. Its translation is CASSPSGTGLGTEAFF.

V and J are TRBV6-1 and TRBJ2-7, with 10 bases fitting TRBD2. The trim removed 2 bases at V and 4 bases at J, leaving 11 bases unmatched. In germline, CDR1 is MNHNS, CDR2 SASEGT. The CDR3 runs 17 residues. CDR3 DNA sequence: TGTGCCAGCAGTGAACGGGGCCGGGCTAGCGGGAGTTACGAGCAGTACTTC. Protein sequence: CASSERGRASGSYEQYF.

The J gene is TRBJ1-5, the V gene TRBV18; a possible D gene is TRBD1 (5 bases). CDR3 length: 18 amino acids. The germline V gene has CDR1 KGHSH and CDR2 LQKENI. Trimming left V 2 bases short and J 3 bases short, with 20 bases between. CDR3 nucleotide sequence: TGTGCCAGCTCACCAGTCGGGGGAGACGACACTTTCAATCAGCCCCAGCATTTT. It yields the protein CASSPVGGDDTFNQPQHF.

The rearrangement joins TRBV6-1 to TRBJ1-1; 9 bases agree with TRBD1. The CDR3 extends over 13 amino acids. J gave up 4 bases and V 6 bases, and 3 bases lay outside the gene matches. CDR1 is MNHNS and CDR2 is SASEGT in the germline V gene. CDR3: CASRSTGGTEAFF. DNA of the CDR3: TGTGCCAGCAGATCGACAGGGGGCACTGAAGCTTTCTTT.

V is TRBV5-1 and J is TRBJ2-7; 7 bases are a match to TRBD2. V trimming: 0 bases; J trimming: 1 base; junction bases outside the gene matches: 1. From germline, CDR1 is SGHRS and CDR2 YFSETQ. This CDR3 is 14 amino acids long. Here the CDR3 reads CASSLAGGSYEQYF. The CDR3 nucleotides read TGCGCCAGCAGCTTGGCGGGGGGATCCTACGAGCAGTACTTC.

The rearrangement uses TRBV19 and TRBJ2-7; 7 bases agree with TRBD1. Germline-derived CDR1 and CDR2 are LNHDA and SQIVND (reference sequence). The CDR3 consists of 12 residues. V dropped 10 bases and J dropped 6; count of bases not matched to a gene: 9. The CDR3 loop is CATRDSISEQYF. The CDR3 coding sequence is TGTGCCACCCGGGACAGTATATCCGAGCAGTACTTC.

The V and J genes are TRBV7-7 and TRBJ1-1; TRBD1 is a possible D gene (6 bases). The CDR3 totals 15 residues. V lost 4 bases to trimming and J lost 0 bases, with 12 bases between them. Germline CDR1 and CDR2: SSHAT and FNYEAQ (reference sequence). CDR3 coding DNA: TGTGCCAGCAGCTCCTTACAGGGACTGAACACTGAAGCTTTCTTT. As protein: CASSSLQGLNTEAFF.

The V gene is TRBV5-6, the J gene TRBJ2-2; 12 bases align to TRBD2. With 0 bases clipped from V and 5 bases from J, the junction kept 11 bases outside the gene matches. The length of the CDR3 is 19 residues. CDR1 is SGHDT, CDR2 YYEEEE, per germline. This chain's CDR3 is CASSLEFVTSGSWTGELFF. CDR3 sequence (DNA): TGTGCCAGCAGCTTGGAATTTGTGACTAGCGGGAGTTGGACCGGGGAGCTGTTTTTT. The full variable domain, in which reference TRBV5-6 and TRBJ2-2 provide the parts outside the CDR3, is DAGVTQSPTHLIKTRGQQVTLRCSPKSGHDTVSWYQQALGQGPQFIFQYYEEEERQRGNFPDRFSGHQFPNYSSELNVNALLLGDSALYLCASSLEFVTSGSWTGELFFGEGSRLTVL.

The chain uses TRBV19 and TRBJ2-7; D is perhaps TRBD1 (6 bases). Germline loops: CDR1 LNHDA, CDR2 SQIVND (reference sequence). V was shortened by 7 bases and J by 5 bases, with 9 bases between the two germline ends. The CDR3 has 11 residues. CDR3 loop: CASIQGHEQYF. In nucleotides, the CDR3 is TGTGCCAGTATACAGGGTCACGAGCAGTACTTC.

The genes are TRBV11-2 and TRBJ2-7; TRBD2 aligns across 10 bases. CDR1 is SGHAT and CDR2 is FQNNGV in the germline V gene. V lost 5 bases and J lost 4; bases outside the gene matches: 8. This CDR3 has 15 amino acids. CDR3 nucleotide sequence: TGTGCCAGCAGCCAAGCGGGAGGGGACGGGTACGAGCAGTACTTC. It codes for CASSQAGGDGYEQYF.

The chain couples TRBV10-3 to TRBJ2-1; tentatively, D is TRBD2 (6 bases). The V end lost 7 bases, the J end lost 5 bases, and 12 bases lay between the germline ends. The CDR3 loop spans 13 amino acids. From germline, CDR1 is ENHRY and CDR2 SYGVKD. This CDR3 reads CAITSAADNEQFF. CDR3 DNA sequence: TGTGCCATCACTAGCGCTGCCGACAATGAGCAGTTCTTC.

The chain's CDR3 is CASSIGAEPRDGLYEQFF. CDR3 DNA: TGTGCCAGTAGTATCGGGGCGGAGCCGCGGGACGGCCTGTATGAGCAGTTCTTC. The V call is TRBV19, the J call TRBJ2-1; D might be TRBD2 (6 bases). The CDR3 has 18 amino acids. Looked up from germline, CDR1 is LNHDA and CDR2 is SQIVND (reference sequence). The germline V and J ends were trimmed by 3 bases and 8 bases, with 26 bases remaining between them.

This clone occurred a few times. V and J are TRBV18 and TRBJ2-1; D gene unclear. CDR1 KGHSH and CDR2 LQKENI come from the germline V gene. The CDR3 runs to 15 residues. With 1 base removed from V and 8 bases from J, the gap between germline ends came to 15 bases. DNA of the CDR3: TGTGCCAGCTCACCACAATCAGCCAGGCAAGATGAGCAGTTCTTC. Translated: CASSPQSARQDEQFF. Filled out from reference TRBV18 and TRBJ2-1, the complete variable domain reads NAGVMQNPRHLVRRRGQEARLRCSPMKGHSHVYWYRQLPEEGLKFMVYLQKENIIDESGMPKERFSAEFPKEGPSILRIQQVVRGDSAAYFCASSPQSARQDEQFFGPGTRLTVL.

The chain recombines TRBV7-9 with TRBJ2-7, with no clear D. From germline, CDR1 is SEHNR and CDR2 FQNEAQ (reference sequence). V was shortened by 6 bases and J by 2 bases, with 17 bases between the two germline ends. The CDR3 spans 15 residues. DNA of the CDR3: TGTGCCAGCAGTCCTACTTTGCCTCCTACCTACGAGCAGTACTTC. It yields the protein CASSPTLPPTYEQYF.

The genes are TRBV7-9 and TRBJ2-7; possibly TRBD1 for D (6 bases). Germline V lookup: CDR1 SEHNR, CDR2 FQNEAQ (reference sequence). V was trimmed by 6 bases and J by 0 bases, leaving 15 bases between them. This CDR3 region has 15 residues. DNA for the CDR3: TGTGCCAGCAGTCCTATCGGGACACCCTCCTACGAGCAGTACTTC. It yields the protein CASSPIGTPSYEQYF.

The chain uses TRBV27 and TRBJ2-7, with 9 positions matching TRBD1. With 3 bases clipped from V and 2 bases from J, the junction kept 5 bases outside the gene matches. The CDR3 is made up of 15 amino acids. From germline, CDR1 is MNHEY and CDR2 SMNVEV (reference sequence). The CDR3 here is CASSFAGQGPYEQYF. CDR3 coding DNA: TGTGCCAGCAGTTTTGCGGGACAGGGTCCCTACGAGCAGTACTTC.

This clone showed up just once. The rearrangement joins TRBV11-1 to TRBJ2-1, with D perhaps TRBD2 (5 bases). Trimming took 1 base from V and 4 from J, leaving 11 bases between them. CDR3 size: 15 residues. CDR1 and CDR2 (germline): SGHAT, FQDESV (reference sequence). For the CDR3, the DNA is TGTGCCAGCAGCTTAGGAAGCGGACCTTACAATGAGCAGTTCTTC. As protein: CASSLGSGPYNEQFF.

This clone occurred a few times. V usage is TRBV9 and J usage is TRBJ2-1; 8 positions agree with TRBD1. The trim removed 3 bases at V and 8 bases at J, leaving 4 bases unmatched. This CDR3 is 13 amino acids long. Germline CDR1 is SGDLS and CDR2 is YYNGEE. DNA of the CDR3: TGTGCCAGCAGCGAGGGACAGGACGATGAGCAGTTCTTC. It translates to CASSEGQDDEQFF.

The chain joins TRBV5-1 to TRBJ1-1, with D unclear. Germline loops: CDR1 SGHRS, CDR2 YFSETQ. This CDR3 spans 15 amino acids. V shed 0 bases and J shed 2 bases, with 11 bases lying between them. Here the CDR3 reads CASSLGATANTEAFF. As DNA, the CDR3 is TGCGCCAGCAGCTTGGGGGCGACGGCCAACACTGAAGCTTTCTTT.

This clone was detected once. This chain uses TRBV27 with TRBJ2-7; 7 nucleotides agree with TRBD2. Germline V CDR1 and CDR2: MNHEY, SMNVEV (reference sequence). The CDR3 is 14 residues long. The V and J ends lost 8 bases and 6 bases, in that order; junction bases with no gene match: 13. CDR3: CASSPWGGSTEQYF. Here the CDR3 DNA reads TGTGCCAGCTCCCCTTGGGGGGGTTCCACCGAGCAGTACTTC.

CDR3 sequence (DNA): TGCGCCAGCAGCTTAGGGTTAGCGGGGCAAGAGACCCAGTACTTC. It encodes CASSLGLAGQETQYF. This rearrangement joins TRBV5-1 to TRBJ2-5; TRBD2 matches at 8 bases. The V gene end was trimmed by 2 bases and the J gene end by 2 bases; junction bases not matched to a gene: 5. This CDR3 is built from 15 residues. Per the germline V gene, CDR1 is SGHRS and CDR2 is YFSETQ.

In nucleotides, the CDR3 is TGTGCCAGCAGTTTATCACTACCCCGTTACAATGAGCAGTTCTTC. Translation gives CASSLSLPRYNEQFF. The V and J genes are TRBV27 and TRBJ2-1; the D is unclear. CDR3 length equals 15 residues. V was pared by 0 bases and J by 4 bases, with 10 bases between. Germline loops: CDR1 MNHEY, CDR2 SMNVEV (reference sequence).

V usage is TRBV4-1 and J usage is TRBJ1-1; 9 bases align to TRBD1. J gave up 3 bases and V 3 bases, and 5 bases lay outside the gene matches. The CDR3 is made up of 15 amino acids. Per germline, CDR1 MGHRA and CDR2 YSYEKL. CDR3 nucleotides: TGCGCCAGCAGCCATCGACAGGGGGAGGACACTGAAGCTTTCTTT. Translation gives CASSHRQGEDTEAFF.

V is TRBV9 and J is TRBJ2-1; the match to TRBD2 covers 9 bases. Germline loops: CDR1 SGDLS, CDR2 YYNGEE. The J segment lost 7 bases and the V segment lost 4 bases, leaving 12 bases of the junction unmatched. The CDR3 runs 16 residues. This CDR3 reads CASSSTSGEKWNEQFF. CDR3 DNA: TGTGCCAGCAGCTCGACTAGCGGCGAAAAATGGAATGAGCAGTTCTTC.

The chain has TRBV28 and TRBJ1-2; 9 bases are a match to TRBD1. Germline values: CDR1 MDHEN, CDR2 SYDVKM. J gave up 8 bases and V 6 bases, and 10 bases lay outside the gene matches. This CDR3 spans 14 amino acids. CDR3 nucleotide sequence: TGTGCCAGCAGAAAACAGGGGGCGGGCCTCGGCTACACCTTC. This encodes CASRKQGAGLGYTF.

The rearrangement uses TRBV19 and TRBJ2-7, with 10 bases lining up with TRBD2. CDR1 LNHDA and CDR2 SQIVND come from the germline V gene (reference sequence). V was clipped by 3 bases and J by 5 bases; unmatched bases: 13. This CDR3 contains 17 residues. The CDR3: CASSMLLAGGMRDEQYF. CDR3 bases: TGTGCCAGTAGTATGTTATTAGCGGGAGGAATGAGGGACGAGCAGTACTTC.

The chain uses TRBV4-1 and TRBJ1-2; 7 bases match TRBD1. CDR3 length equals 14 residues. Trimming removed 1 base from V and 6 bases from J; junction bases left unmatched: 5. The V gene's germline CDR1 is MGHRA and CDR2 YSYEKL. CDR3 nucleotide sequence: TGCGCCAGCAGCCAAGCGGAACAGGGGAATGGCTACACCTTC. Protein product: CASSQAEQGNGYTF.

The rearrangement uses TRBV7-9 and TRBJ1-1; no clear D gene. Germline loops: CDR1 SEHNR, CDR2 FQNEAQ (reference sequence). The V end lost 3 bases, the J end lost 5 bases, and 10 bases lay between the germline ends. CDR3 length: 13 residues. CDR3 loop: CASSFQASTEAFF. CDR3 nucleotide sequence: TGTGCCAGCAGCTTTCAGGCTTCTACTGAAGCTTTCTTT.

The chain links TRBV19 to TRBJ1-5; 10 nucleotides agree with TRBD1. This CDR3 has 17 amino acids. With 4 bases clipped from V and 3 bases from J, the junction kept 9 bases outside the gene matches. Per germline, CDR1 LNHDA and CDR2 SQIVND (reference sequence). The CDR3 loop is CASSTRQGAENNQPQHF. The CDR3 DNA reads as TGTGCCAGTAGTACCCGACAGGGGGCGGAGAACAATCAGCCCCAGCATTTT. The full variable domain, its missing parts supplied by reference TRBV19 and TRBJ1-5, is DGGITQSPKYLFRKEGQNVTLSCEQNLNHDAMYWYRQDPGQGLRLIYYSQIVNDFQKGDIAEGYSVSREKKESFPLTVTSAQKNPTAFYLCASSTRQGAENNQPQHFGDGTRLSIL.